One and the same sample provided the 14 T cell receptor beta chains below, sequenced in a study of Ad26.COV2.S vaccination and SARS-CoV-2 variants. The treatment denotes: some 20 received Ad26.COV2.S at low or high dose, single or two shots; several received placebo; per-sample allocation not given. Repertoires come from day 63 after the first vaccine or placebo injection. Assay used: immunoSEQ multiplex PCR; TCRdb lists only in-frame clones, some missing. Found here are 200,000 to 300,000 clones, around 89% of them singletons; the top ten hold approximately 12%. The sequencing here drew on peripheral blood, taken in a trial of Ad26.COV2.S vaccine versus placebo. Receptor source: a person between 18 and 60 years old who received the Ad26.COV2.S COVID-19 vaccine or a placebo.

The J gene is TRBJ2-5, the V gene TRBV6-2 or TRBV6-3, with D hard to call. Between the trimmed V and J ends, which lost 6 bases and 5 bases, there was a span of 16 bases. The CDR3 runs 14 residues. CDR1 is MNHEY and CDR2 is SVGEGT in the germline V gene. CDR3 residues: CASSDPGPLETQYF. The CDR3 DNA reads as TGTGCCAGCAGCGACCCGGGCCCCTTGGAGACCCAGTACTTC.

DNA for the CDR3: TGTGCCAGCAGTTATCGGGGGGCGGGATCGTCCTACAATGAGCAGTTCTTC. Protein product: CASSYRGAGSSYNEQFF. The chain carries TRBV6-7 and TRBJ2-1; tentative D call: TRBD2 (7 bases). TRBV6-7 is classed as an ORF, of uncertain function. The V end was cut by 3 bases, the J end by 1 base, with 16 bases between. This CDR3 contains 17 residues.

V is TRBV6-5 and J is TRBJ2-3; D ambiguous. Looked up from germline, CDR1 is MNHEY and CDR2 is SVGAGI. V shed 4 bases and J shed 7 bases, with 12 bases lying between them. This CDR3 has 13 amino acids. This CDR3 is CASSSVETNTQYF. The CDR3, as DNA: TGTGCCAGCAGTTCGGTCGAAACAAATACGCAGTATTTT.

The CDR3 region is CAGIRGDTQYF. The DNA of the CDR3 is TGTGCCGGGATACGAGGAGATACGCAGTATTTT. The rearrangement uses TRBV30 and TRBJ2-3; D gene ambiguous. Trimming removed 8 bases at V and 5 bases at J, with 11 bases between. The CDR3 consists of 11 residues. Germline CDR1 is GTSNPN and CDR2 is SVGIG (reference sequence).

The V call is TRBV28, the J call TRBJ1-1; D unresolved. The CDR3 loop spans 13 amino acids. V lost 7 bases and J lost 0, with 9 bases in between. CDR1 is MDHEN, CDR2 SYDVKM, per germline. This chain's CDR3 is CASIGGLNTEAFF. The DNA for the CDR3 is TGTGCCAGCATCGGAGGATTGAACACTGAAGCTTTCTTT.

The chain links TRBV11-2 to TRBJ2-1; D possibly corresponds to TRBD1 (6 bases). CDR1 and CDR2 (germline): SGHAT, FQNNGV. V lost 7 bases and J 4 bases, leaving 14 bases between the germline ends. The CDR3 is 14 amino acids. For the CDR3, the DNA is TGTGCCAGCACCATAGCCCAGGGGTACAATGAGCAGTTCTTC. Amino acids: CASTIAQGYNEQFF. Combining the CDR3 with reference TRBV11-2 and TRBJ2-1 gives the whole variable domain EAGVAQSPRYKIIEKRQSVAFWCNPISGHATLYWYQQILGQGPKLLIQFQNNGVVDDSQLPKDRFSAERLKGVDSTLKIQPAKLEDSAVYLCASTIAQGYNEQFFGPGTRLTVL.

The DNA of the CDR3 is TGTGCCAGCAGTGAAGCATGGGGTAATGGTCAGCCCCAGCATTTT. Translated: CASSEAWGNGQPQHF. The rearrangement joins TRBV6-1 to TRBJ1-5, with D hard to call. The V end was cut by 0 bases, the J end by 6 bases, with 12 bases between. CDR1 and CDR2 (germline): MNHNS, SASEGT. The length of the CDR3 is 15 residues.

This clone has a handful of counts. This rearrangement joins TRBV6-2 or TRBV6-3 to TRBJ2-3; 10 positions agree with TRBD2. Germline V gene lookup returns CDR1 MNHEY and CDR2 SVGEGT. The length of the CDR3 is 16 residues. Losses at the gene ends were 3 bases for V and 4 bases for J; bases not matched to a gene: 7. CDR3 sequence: CASSYGPSGRPDTQYF. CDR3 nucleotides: TGTGCCAGCAGTTATGGGCCTAGCGGGAGACCAGATACGCAGTATTTT.

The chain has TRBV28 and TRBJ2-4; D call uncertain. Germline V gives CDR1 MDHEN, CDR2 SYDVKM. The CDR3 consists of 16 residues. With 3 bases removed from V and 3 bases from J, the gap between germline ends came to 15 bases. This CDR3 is CASSLVDPLVKNIQYF. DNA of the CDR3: TGTGCCAGCAGTTTGGTGGATCCCTTGGTCAAAAACATTCAGTACTTC.

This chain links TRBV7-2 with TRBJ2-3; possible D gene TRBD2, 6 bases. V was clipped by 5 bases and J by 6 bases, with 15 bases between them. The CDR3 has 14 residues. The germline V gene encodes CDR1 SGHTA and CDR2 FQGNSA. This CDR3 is CASSPGLHTDTQYF. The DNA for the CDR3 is TGTGCCAGCAGCCCGGGACTCCACACCGATACGCAGTATTTT.

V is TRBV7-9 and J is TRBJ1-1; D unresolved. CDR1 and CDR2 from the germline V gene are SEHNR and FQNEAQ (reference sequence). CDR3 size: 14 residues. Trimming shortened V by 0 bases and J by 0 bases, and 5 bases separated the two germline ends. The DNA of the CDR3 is TGTGCCAGCAGCTTAGCGCTCTTGAACACTGAAGCTTTCTTT. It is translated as CASSLALLNTEAFF.

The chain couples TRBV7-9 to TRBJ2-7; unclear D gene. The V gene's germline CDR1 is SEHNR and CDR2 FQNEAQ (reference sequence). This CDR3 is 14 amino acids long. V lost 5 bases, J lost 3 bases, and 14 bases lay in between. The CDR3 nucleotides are TGTGCCAGCAGCCGTGCCTACGAAGGCTACGAGCAGTACTTC. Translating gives CASSRAYEGYEQYF.

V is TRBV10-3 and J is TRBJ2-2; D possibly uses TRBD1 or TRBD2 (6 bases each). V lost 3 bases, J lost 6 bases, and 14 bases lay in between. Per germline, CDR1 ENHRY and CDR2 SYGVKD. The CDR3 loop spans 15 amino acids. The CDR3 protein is CAISDMGGIAGELFF. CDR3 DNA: TGTGCCATCAGTGATATGGGGGGCATAGCCGGGGAGCTGTTTTTT.

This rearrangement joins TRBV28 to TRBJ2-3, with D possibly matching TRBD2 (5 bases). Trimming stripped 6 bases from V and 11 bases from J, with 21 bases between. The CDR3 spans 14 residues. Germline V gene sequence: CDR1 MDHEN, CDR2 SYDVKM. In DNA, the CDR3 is TGTGCCAGCAGCCTTAGCGTACCCCCCAATAGGCAGTATTTT. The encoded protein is CASSLSVPPNRQYF. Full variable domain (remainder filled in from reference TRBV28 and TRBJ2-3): DVKVTQSSRYLVKRTGEKVFLECVQDMDHENMFWYRQDPGLGLRLIYFSYDVKMKEKGDIPEGYSVSREKKERFSLILESASTNQTSMYLCASSLSVPPNRQYFGPGTRLTVL.